Sequencing of this T cell receptor (beta chain) was carried out in a study of cytomegalovirus exposure and HLA in healthy donors (dated by TCRdb to 2016 to 2017). Turning to the overall study: According to a later analysis, the 110 or so validation repertoires were produced on the same platform as the 666 repertoires of the first cohort. In addition to the first cohort of 666 subjects, a separate validation cohort of approximately 130 different subjects was used. The study aimed to test whether signatures of past pathogen exposure could be identified by cataloging public T cell receptors. To predict cytomegalovirus infection status, the study combined high-throughput TCR immunosequencing, statistical association of individual TCRs with disease status, and machine learning. Here is what the overall study found, with its caveats: A later analysis had no HLA typing for the validation cohort, so co-occurrence there was scored across all 110 or so repertoires. The authors suggested that the approach could potentially be generalized to other disease states and immunological phenotypes. Most TCR sequences were seen in very few donors, while some public TCRs were found in many individuals. In a later analysis, TCRs clustered in the first cohort were found to also tend to co-occur in the roughly 120 validation repertoires, with approximately 93% of cluster scores above 0. The study gave a list of more than 150 TCR beta chains associated with cytomegalovirus. The classifier was reported to diagnose cytomegalovirus status with high specificity and sensitivity in both the original cohort and the validation cohort. A few of the identified cytomegalovirus-associated TCR beta chains were confirmed in vitro to be specific for cytomegalovirus antigens.

Donors formed part of the validation cohort, which comprised 120 or so subjects and was distinct from the first cohort of 666 subjects. Library preparation used the immunoSEQ multiplex PCR assay. Per the source publication's procedure: A statistical classification framework was built to diagnose cytomegalovirus status from the catalog of TCR beta chain sequences. What TCRdb holds here is the immuneACCESS table cut down to in-frame rearrangements. Part of the clones is not present; checked against another copy, under half of the missing clones reflect an unresolved V gene, and the others are unexplained. The V and J calls and clone size come from that table; D and trimming were worked out from the DNA. The sample table contains fewer than 250,000 clones; only one count was recorded for over 70% of them. The ten top clones hold more than 13% of the sample. Including cysteine and phenylalanine, the CDR3 has 16 amino acids. Just CDR3 DNA is preserved here, 48 bases in frame from base 1. CDR1 and CDR2 are drawn from the germline V gene: LGHNA, YSLEER. Trimming takes 4 bases from V and 0 bases from J, and the germline ends sit 15 bases apart.

On this clone itself: Its cognate antigen has yet to be identified. Base qualities are not at hand, and no much larger clone is one base apart.

The origin of this receptor is a woman aged 25 to 39 in good health and CMV-seropositive. The sample was PBMCs. The sequence joins TRBV4-3 to TRBJ2-5; the D gene is possibly TRBD1, with 6 bases matching. Here is the DNA: TGCGCCAGCAGCCCAGGGGCAGACGAATACCAAGAGACCCAGTACTTC. It is translated as CASSPGADEYQETQYF.